This note documents a single TCR beta chain sequence. Only a few counts were recorded for this clonotype. The antigen it recognizes is unknown. No qualities accompany the bases; no much larger clone lies one base away. The TCR beta CDR3 regions were amplified from the RNA transcripts. A first-round RT-PCR of the TCR CDR3 used the HTBI primer set with the Qiagen OneStep RT-PCR kit. A second multiplex PCR round built the libraries, followed by size selection and purification. The libraries were sequenced on an Illumina HiSeq2000 using paired-end 100 bp reads. The original methods were these. Raw data were processed with SOAPnuke, discarding reads with adapters, uncalled bases, mean Phred below 15, or no exact constant-primer or identifier match. COPE v1.2.5 was used to merge high-quality paired reads, and clonotypes were defined as unique nucleotide sequences. MiTCR v1.1 was used to align clonotypes to the IMGT TRBV, TRBD and TRBJ reference segments. The analysis was restricted to V-J combinations with a frequency above 0.0001, which together covered 99.2% of the repertoires. A TCS score was defined as the ratio of F50 (clonal expansion) to E x V (chaos), with BLOSUM62-based TCRdist applied between CDR3 peptides within each V-J. Welch's t-statistics and random forest reduced roughly 500 V-J features to under 15, which were used in a naive Bayes classifier (R e1071). The Morisita-Horn index was used to measure how similar the thyroid and blood repertoires were. Using fastp at Q25 and MiXCR, TCRdb reprocessed the public reads and kept productive beta chains. All rows with the same CDR3 protein become a single entry with the most common DNA and genes. The V and J calls shown here were made by TCRdb, not taken from the authors' results. For this sample there are about 660,000 distinct CDR3 sequences; just under 45% appear just once. The ten largest clonotypes hold approximately 6.8% of the sample.

The record originates from a study of T cells in Graves' hyperthyroidism and ophthalmopathy (dated by TCRdb to the late 2010s). In terms of the full investigation: To identify TCR V-J signatures that set the groups apart, the researchers used a discovery cohort of 100 or so patients, made up of roughly 45 with Graves' ophthalmopathy and 57 with stable Graves' hyperthyroidism. Prospective prediction of ophthalmopathy was tested in an independent validation cohort consisting of 18 hyperthyroidism patients and around 16 patients who later progressed to ophthalmopathy. The roughly 100 discovery patients were randomly divided into training and test sets at a 7:3 ratio. In about six Graves' hyperthyroidism patients, the study also compared T-cell repertoires from thyroid tissue with T-cell repertoires from blood. After sampling, hyperthyroidism patients received methimazole starting at 30 mg daily, and ophthalmopathy patients received high-dose intravenous methylprednisolone. According to the paper, TCR Vbeta CDR3 sequencing was carried out on over 130 peripheral blood samples, which came from fewer than 50 ophthalmopathy, roughly 75 hyperthyroidism and approximately 17 progressor patients.

What the authors observed across the whole study: Ophthalmopathy was separated from stable hyperthyroidism by a 13 V-J signature model, with around 90% sensitivity and just over 81% specificity obtained in cross-validation and 80%/75% obtained in testing. Most expanded thyroid clonotypes (frequency above 0.001) were also detected in blood, suggesting blood repertoires may reflect thyroid immune responses. Sample size was not statistically predetermined, and investigators were not blinded to group allocation. During validation, the model predicted progression to ophthalmopathy a median of roughly 7.1 months ahead of onset, with almost 71% sensitivity and 72% to 85% specificity.

The study excluded patients with uncontrolled infections, other autoimmune diseases, pregnancy or lactation. Diagnoses were based on clinical symptoms, serum thyroxine and TRAb, thyroid ultrasound and orbital computed tomography. Trizol reagent was used to extract total RNA, and RNA quality was then checked on an Agilent 2100 Bioanalyzer. The TCR comes from an adult man with Graves' disease, either hyperthyroidism or ophthalmopathy (not recorded which). Sequenced material: peripheral blood or thyroid tissue (not recorded which).

The nucleotide sequence is given as TGCAGTGCGACAACTAGCGGGGCCCTCTACGAGCAGTACTTC. Protein translation: CSATTSGALYEQYF. Recombination connected TRBV20-1 to TRBJ2-7; 10 central bases correspond to TRBD2. Sequences DFQATT (CDR1) and SNEGSKA (CDR2) are obtained from the germline V gene (reference sequence). After removal of 6 bases from V and 3 bases from J, the junction retains 8 bases not matched to a gene. The CDR3 covers 14 residues, taking in both the cysteine and the phenylalanine. Only the CDR3 portion is preserved as DNA: 42 bases, with reading frame beginning at the first base.